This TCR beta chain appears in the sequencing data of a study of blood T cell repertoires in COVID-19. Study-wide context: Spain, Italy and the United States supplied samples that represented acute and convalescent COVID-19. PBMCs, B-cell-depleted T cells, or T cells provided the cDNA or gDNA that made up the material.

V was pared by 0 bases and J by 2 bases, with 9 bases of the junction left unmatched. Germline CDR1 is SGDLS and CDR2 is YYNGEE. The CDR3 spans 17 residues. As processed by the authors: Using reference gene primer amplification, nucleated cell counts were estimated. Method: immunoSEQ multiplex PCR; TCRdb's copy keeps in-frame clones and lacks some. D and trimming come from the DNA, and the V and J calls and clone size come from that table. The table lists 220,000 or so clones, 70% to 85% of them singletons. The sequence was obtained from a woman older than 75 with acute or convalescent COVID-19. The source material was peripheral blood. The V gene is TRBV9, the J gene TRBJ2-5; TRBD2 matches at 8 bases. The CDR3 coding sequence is TGTGCCAGCAGCGTAGGTAACAGCGGGGGTCTTCAAGAGACCCAGTACTTC. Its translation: CASSVGNSGGLQETQYF.